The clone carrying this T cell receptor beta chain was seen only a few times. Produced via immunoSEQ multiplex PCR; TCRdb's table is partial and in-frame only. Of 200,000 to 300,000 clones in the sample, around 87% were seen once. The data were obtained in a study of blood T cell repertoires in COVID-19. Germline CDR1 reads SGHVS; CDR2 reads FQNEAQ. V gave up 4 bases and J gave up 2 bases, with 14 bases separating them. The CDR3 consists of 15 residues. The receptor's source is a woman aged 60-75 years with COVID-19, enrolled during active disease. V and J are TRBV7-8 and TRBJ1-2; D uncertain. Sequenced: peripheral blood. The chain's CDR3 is CASSYSSASNYGYTF. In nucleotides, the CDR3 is TGTGCCAGCAGCTATTCTAGTGCATCAAACTATGGCTACACCTTC. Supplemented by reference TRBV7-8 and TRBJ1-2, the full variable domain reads GAGVSQSPRYKVAKRGQDVALRCDPISGHVSLFWYQQALGQGPEFLTYFQNEAQLDKSGLPSDRFFAERPEGSVSTLKIQRTQQEDSAVYLCASSYSSASNYGYTFGSGTRLTVV.